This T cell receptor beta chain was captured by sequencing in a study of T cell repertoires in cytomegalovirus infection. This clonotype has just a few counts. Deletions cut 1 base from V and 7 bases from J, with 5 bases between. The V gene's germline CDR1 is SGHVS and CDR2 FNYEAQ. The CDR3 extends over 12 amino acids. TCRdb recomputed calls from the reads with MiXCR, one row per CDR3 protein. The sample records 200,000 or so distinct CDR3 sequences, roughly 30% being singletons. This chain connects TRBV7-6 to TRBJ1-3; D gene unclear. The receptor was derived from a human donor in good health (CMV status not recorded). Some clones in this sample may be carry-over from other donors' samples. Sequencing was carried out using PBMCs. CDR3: CASSLESNTIYF. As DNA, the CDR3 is TGTGCCAGCAGCTTAGAGAGCAACACCATATATTTT. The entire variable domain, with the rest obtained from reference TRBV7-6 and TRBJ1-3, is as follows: GAGVSQSPRYKVTKRGQDVALRCDPISGHVSLYWYRQALGQGPEFLTYFNYEAQQDKSGLPNDRFSAERPEGSISTLTIQRTEQRDSAMYRCASSLESNTIYFGEGSWLTVV.